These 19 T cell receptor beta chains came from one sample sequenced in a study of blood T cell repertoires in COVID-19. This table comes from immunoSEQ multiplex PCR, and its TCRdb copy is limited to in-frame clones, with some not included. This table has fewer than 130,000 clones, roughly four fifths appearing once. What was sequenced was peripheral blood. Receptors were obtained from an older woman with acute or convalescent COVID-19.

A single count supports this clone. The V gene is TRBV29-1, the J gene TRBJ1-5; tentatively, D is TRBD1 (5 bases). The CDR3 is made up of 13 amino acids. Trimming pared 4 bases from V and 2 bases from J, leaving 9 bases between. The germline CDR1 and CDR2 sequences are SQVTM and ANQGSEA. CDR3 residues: CSVAGSGNQPQHF. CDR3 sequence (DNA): TGCAGCGTTGCAGGGTCAGGCAATCAGCCCCAGCATTTT.

The CDR3 loop is CASSGRTVPTDTQYF. DNA for the CDR3: TGTGCCAGCAGTGGCAGGACAGTACCCACAGATACGCAGTATTTT. The chain joins TRBV6-2 or TRBV6-3 to TRBJ2-3, with a weak D call TRBD1 (6 bases). Between the trimmed V and J ends, which lost 5 bases and 2 bases, there was a span of 14 bases. Germline V lookup: CDR1 MNHEY, CDR2 SVGEGT. The CDR3 length is 15 residues.

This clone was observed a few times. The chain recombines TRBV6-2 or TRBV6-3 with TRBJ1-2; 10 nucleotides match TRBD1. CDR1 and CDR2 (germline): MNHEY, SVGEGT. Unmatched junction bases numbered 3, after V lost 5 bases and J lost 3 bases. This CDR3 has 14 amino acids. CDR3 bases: TGTGCCAGCAGTCGACAGGGGGCCGACTATGGCTACACCTTC. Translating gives CASSRQGADYGYTF.

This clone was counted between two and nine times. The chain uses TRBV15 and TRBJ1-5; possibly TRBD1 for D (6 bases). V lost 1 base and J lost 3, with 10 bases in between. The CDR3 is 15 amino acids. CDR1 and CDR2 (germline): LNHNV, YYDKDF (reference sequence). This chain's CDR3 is CATSRGTEPNQPQHF. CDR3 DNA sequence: TGTGCCACCAGCAGAGGGACAGAGCCCAATCAGCCCCAGCATTTT.

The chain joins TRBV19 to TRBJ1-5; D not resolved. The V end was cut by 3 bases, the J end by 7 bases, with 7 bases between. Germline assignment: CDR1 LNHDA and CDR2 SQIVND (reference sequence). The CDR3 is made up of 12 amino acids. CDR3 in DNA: TGTGCCAGTAGTATCACTCGACAGCCCCAGCATTTT. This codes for CASSITRQPQHF.

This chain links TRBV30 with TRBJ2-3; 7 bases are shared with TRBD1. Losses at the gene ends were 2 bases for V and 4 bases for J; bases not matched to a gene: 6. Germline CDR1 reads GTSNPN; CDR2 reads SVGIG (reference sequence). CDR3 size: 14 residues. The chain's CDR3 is CAWSTGEVADTQYF. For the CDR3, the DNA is TGTGCCTGGAGTACAGGGGAAGTGGCAGATACGCAGTATTTT.

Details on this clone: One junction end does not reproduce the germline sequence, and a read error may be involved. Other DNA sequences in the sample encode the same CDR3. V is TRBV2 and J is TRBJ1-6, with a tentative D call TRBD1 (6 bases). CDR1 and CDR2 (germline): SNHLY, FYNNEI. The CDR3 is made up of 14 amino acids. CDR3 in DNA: TGCGCCAGCAGAAGAGGGGGGGAAAATTCACCCCTCCACTTT. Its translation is CASRRGGENSPLHF.

The CDR3 here is CASSLEQGRKNIQYF. CDR3 DNA sequence: TGTGCCAGCAGCTTGGAGCAGGGGCGTAAAAACATTCAGTACTTC. J is TRBJ2-4 and V is TRBV5-6, with TRBD1 as a possible D gene (6 bases). CDR3 length: 15 amino acids. Germline CDR1 is SGHDT and CDR2 is YYEEEE. Trimming stripped 0 bases from V and 4 bases from J, with 11 bases between.

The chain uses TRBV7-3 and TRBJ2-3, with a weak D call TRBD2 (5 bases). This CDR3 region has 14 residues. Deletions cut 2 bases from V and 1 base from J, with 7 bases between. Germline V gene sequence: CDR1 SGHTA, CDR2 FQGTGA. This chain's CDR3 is CASSLYGGTDTQYF. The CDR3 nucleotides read TGTGCCAGCAGCTTATACGGGGGCACAGATACGCAGTATTTT.

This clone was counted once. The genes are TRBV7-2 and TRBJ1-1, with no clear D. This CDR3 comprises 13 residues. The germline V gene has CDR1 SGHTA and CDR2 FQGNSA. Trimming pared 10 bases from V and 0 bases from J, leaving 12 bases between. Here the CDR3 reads CATQEYMNTEAFF. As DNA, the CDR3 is TGTGCCACCCAGGAATACATGAACACTGAAGCTTTCTTT.

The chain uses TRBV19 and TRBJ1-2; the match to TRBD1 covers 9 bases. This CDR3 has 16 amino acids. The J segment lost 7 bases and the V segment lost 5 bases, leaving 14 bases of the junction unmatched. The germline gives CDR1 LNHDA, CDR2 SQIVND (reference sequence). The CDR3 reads CASSADRGALEGGYTF. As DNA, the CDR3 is TGTGCCAGTAGTGCGGACAGGGGAGCTTTAGAGGGTGGCTACACCTTC.

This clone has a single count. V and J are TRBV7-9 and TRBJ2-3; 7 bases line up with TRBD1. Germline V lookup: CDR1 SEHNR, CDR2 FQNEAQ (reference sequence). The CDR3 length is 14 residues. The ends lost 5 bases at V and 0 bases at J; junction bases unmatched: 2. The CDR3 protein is CASSMTGSTDTQYF. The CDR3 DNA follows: TGTGCCAGCAGCATGACAGGGAGCACAGATACGCAGTATTTT.

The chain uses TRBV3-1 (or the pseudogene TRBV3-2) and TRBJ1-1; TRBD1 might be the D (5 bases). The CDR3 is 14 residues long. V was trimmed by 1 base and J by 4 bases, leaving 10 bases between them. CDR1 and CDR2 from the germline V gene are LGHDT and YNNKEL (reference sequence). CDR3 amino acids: CASSQGGRATEAFF. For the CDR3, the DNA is TGTGCCAGCAGCCAAGGGGGCAGGGCCACTGAAGCTTTCTTT.

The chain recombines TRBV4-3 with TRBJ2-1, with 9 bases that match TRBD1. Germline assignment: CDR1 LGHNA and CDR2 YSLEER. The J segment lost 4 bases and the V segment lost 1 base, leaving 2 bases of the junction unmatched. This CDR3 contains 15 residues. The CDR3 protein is CASSQGQGDYNEQFF. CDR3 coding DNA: TGCGCCAGCAGCCAAGGACAGGGGGATTACAATGAGCAGTTCTTC.

Written as DNA, the CDR3 is TGTGCCAGCAGCTCGGACAGCTCCTACGAGCAGTACTTC. It codes for CASSSDSSYEQYF. The chain recombines TRBV5-4 with TRBJ2-7; weak D call: TRBD1 (6 bases). This CDR3 contains 13 residues. Trimming cost V 3 bases and J 0 bases, with 7 bases left between them. Germline V gene lookup returns CDR1 SGHNT and CDR2 YYREEE (reference sequence).

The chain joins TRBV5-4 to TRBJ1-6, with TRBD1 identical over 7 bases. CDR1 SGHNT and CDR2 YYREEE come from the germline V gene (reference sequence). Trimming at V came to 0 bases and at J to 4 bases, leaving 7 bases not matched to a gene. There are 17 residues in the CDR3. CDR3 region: CASSLAPRDRYNSPLHF. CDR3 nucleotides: TGTGCCAGCAGCTTGGCCCCTCGGGACAGATATAATTCACCCCTCCACTTT.

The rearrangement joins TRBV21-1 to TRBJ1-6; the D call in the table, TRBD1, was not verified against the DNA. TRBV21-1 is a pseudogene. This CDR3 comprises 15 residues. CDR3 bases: TGTGCCAGCAGCACGACAGGTTCCTATAATTCACCCCTCCACTTT. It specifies CASSTTGSYNSPLHF.

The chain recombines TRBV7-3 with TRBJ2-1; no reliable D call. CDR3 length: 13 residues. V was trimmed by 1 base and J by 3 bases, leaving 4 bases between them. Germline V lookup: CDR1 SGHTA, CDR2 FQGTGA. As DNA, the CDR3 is TGTGCCAGCAGCTTAAACAACTACAATGAGCAGTTCTTC. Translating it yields CASSLNNYNEQFF. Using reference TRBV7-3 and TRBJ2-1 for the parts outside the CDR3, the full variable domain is GAGVSQTPSNKVTEKGKYVELRCDPISGHTALYWYRQSLGQGPEFLIYFQGTGAADDSGLPNDRFFAVRPEGSVSTLKIQRTERGDSAVYLCASSLNNYNEQFFGPGTRLTVL.

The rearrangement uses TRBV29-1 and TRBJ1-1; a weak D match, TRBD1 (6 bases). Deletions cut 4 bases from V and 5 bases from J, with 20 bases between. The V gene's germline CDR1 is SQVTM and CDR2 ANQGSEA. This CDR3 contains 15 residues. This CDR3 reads CSVASLGARRTEAFF. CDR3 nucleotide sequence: TGCAGCGTTGCTTCCTTGGGGGCACGGAGGACTGAAGCTTTCTTT.